These T cell receptor beta chains were read from a single sample in a study of T cells in Graves' hyperthyroidism and ophthalmopathy. MiXCR, run by TCRdb on the multiplex PCR reads, gives a single entry per CDR3 protein. Here the sample spans around 690,000 distinct CDR3 sequences, about a fifth being singletons. Sequences were obtained from blood. All receptors derive from a man under 40 with Graves' ophthalmopathy. Both conserved end residues are part of each CDR3. D genes are given only for firm matches. Some rows mark clone size as missing; the rest say once, few, many or name a class of expanded clone.

>TRBV18|TRBJ2-7|NA|14|NA
TGTGCCAGCTCTTTCCCGGGCTTAGACCACGAGCAGTACTTC
CASSFPGLDHEQYF
>TRBV4-1|TRBJ1-1|TRBD1|16|NA
TGCGCCAGCAGCCAAGGACAACAGGGGACGGACACTGAAGCTTTCTTT
CASSQGQQGTDTEAFF
>TRBV29-1|TRBJ1-1|NA|12|many
TGCAGCGTTAGGGTTCAGGGTTATGAAGCTTTCTTT
CSVRVQGYEAFF
>TRBV28|TRBJ2-7|NA|16|few
TGTGCCAGCAGTTCAACCCTCGGACAGCTACTCTACGAGCAGCACTTC
CASSSTLGQLLYEQHF
>TRBV28|TRBJ2-7|TRBD1|15|many
TGTGCCACCCTCGGAGGGACAGGGATCTCCTACGAGCAGTACTTC
CATLGGTGISYEQYF
>TRBV5-1|TRBJ1-2|TRBD1|13|NA
TGCGCCAGCAGCTCAACAGGGGGGAATGGCTACACCTTC
CASSSTGGNGYTF
>TRBV6-2/TRBV6-3|TRBJ2-3|NA|14|many
TGTGCCAGCAGTATACTTACCACCACAGATACGCAGTATTTT
CASSILTTTDTQYF
>TRBV28|TRBJ1-1|NA|14|many
TGTGCCAGCAGGGGGGCACACGCGAACACTGAAGCTTTCTTT
CASRGAHANTEAFF
>TRBV6-1|TRBJ2-2|NA|14|NA
TGTGCCAGCAGTTCCCGGACTTTTACCGGGGAGCTGTTTTTT
CASSSRTFTGELFF
>TRBV20-1|TRBJ2-2|TRBD2|17|NA
TGCAGTGTTCTTGGTATTAGCGGGAGGGCCGGTACCGGGGAGCTGTTTTTT
CSVLGISGRAGTGELFF
>TRBV24-1|TRBJ2-1|TRBD2|15|many
TGTGCCACCAGTGATTTGGCGGGAGGTTGGAATGAGCAGTTCTTC
CATSDLAGGWNEQFF
>TRBV5-1|TRBJ2-1|NA|13|NA
TGCGCCAGCAGCTTGGTAGAGCCCAATGAGCAGTTCTTC
CASSLVEPNEQFF
>TRBV11-3|TRBJ2-7|NA|14|many
TGTGCCAGCAGCCCGCGGGATGATCCCTACGAGCAGTACTTC
CASSPRDDPYEQYF
>TRBV7-9|TRBJ2-1|TRBD1|21|NA
TGTGCCAGCAGCCGTCCACGCAGGGGGCGGGTCGGGCCGGGTTCGGACGATGAGCAGTTCTTC
CASSRPRRGRVGPGSDDEQFF
>TRBV6-1|TRBJ2-1|NA|19|many
TGTGCCAGCAGCTCCCCAGGGACACGCCGGACTCCCCCTTACAATGAGCAGTTCTTC
CASSSPGTRRTPPYNEQFF
>TRBV5-8|TRBJ1-1|NA|14|NA
TGTGCCAGCAGCTTGTCAGGGATGAGGACTGAAGCTTTCTTT
CASSLSGMRTEAFF
>TRBV7-9|TRBJ2-1|TRBD2|14|few
TGTGCCAGCAGCTCCCGGGGGGGGTTCAATGAGCAGTTCTTC
CASSSRGGFNEQFF
>TRBV4-2|TRBJ2-1|NA|14|NA
TGTGCCAGCAGCCAAGACGGGGCAGGGGATGAGCAGTTCTTC
CASSQDGAGDEQFF
>TRBV4-2|TRBJ2-2|NA|18|few
TGTGCCAGCAGCCAAGAGCTTTGGGGGAATAGGGGCACCGGGGAGCTGTTTTTT
CASSQELWGNRGTGELFF
>TRBV5-1|TRBJ2-3|TRBD1|14|NA
TGCGCCAGTACCGGGACAGGGCCCACAGATACGCAGTATTTT
CASTGTGPTDTQYF
>TRBV6-5|TRBJ1-1|NA|13|NA
TGTGCCAGCAGTTACTCGAGCAGGGCTGAAGCTTTCTTT
CASSYSSRAEAFF
>TRBV12-3/TRBV12-4|TRBJ2-7|NA|15|many
TGTGCCAGCAGTTTAGGCGGGACGGCCTCCTACGAGCAGTACTTC
CASSLGGTASYEQYF
>TRBV4-3|TRBJ2-1|NA|17|NA
TGCGCCAGCAGCCAAGATCTTTATGGGACTTGGTACGAGGAGCAGTTCTTC
CASSQDLYGTWYEEQFF
>TRBV5-6|TRBJ2-7|NA|16|NA
TGTGCCAGCAGCCCGAGGGTGGAGGTCCGCACCCACGAGCAGTACTTC
CASSPRVEVRTHEQYF
>TRBV6-5|TRBJ2-7|TRBD2|15|many
TGTGCCAGCAGTTACAGGTCTAGCGGGAAGTACGAGCAGTACTTC
CASSYRSSGKYEQYF
>TRBV28|TRBJ2-1|TRBD2|19|once
TGTGCCAGCAGTCCACCGGGACTAGCGGGAGAGAGCTCCTACAATGAGCAGTTCTTC
CASSPPGLAGESSYNEQFF
>TRBV27|TRBJ2-1|NA|12|many
TGTGCCAGCAGACTCCACCCTACTGAGCAGTTCTTC
CASRLHPTEQFF
>TRBV28|TRBJ1-1|NA|11|many
TGTGCCAGCAGTTTTAACACTGAAGCTTTCTTT
CASSFNTEAFF
>TRBV13|TRBJ1-5|NA|14|many
TGTGCCAGCAGCTTAGCTCCGGAAAATCAGCCCCAGCATTTT
CASSLAPENQPQHF